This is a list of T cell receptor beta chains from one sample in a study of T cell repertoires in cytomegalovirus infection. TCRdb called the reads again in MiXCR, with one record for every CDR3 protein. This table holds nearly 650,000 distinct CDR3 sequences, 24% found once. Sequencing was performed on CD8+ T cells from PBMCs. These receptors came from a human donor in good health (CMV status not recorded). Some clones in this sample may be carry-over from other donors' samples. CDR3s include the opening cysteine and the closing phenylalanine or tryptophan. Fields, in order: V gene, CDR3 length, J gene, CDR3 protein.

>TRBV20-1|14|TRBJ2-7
CSASDRASSYEQYF
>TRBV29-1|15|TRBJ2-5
CSVEPPDRVEETQYF
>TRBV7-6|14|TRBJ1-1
CASSLGRGRTEAFF
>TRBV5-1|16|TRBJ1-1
CASSWEARQGNTEAFF
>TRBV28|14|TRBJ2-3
CASSRDRVTDTQYF
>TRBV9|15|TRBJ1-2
CASSVDRLANYGYTF
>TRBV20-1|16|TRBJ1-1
CSARDFAWGQDTEAFF
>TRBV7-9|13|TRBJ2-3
CASSTRLTDTQYF
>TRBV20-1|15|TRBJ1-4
CSANHAQGVNEKLFF
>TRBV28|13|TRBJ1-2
CASSPSSGDGYTF
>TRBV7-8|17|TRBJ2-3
CASSLRTGGQATDTQYF
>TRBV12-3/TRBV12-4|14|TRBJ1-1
CASRSLDKNTEAFF
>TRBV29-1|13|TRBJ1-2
CSVPPLGAQGYTF
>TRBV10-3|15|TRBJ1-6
CAISEDGSYNSPLHF
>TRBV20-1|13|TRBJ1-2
CSAREQSTDGYTF
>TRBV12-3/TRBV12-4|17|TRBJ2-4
CASRPRDRGLEENIQYF
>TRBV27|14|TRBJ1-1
CASSLSSKYTEAFF
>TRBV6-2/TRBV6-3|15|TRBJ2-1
CASSYGTGRYNEQFF
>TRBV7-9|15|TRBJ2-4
CASSGLRGGENIQYF